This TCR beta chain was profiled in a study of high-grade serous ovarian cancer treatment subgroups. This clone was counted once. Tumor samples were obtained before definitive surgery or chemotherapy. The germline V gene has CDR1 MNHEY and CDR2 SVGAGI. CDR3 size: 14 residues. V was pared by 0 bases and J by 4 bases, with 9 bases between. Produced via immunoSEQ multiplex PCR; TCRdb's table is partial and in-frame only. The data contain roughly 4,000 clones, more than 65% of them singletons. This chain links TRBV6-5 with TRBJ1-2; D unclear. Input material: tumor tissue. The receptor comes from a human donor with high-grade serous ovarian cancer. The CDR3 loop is CASSYSPQSYGYTF. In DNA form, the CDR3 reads TGTGCCAGCAGTTACTCGCCACAGAGCTATGGCTACACCTTC.